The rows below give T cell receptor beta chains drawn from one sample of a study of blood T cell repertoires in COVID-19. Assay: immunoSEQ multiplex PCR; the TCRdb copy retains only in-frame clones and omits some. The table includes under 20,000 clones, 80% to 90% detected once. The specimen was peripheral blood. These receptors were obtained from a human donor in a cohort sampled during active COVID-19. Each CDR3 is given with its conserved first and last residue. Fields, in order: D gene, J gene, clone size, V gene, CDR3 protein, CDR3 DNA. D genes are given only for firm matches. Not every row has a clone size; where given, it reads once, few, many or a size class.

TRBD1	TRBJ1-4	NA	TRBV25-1	CASSETSLRGEKLFF	TGTGCCAGCAGTGAAACTAGCCTCAGGGGGGAAAAACTGTTTTTT
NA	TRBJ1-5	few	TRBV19	CASNPQQGNQPQHF	TGTGCCAGTAACCCCCAACAGGGTAATCAGCCCCAGCATTTT
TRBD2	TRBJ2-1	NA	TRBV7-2	CASSTPGLYNEQFF	TGTGCCAGCAGCACCCCGGGACTATACAATGAGCAGTTCTTC
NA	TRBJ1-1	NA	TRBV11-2	CASSSRSGGVEAFF	TGTGCCAGCAGCTCCCGGTCCGGGGGGGTTGAAGCTTTCTTT
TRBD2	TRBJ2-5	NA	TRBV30	CAWAPGLAAQETQYF	TGTGCCTGGGCTCCGGGACTAGCGGCCCAAGAGACCCAGTACTTC
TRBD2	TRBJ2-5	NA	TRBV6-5	CASSYRLAGEETQYF	TGTGCCAGCAGTTATCGACTAGCGGGGGAGGAGACCCAGTACTTC
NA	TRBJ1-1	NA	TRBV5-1	CASSFQMNTEAFF	TGCGCCAGCAGCTTTCAGATGAACACTGAAGCTTTCTTT
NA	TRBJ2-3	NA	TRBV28	CASSFRVVKDTQYF	TGTGCCAGCAGTTTTCGCGTTGTCAAAGATACGCAGTATTTT
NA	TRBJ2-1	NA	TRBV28	CASVWGDRSYNEQFF	TGTGCCAGCGTCTGGGGGGACCGCTCCTACAATGAGCAGTTCTTC
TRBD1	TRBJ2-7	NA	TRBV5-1	CASSFRGLNEQYF	TGCGCCAGCAGCTTCAGGGGGCTCAACGAGCAGTACTTC
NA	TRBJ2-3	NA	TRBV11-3	CASSLGGGSRRMDTQYF	TGTGCCAGCAGCTTAGGAGGCGGCTCCCGGAGAATGGATACGCAGTATTTT
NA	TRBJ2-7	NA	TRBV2	CASRIQALGQYF	TGTGCCAGCAGGATACAGGCTCTCGGGCAGTACTTC
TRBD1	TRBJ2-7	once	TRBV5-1	CASSFGTGGFYEQYF	TGCGCCAGCAGCTTTGGGACAGGGGGATTTTACGAGCAGTACTTC
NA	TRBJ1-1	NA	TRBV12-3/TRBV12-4	CASSRTRNTEAFF	TGTGCCAGCAGTAGGACAAGAAACACTGAAGCTTTCTTT
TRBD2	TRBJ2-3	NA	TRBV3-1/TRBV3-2	CASSMRGTSIVTQYF	TGTGCCAGCAGCATGAGAGGGACTAGTATCGTTACGCAGTATTTT
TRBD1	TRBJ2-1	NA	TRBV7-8	CASRPEDRGLNNEQFF	TGTGCCAGCAGACCGGAGGACAGGGGGCTCAACAATGAGCAGTTCTTC
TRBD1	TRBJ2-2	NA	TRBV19	CASSIQGAATGELFF	TGTGCCAGTAGTATACAGGGGGCGGCCACCGGGGAGCTGTTTTTT
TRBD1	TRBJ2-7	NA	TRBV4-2	CASNVDRGYEQYF	TGTGCCAGCAACGTGGACAGGGGTTACGAGCAGTACTTC
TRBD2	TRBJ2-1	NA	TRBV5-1	CASSSLAGGYNEQFF	TGCGCCAGCAGCAGCCTAGCGGGAGGGTACAATGAGCAGTTCTTC
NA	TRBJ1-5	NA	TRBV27	CASSPQGTQPQHF	TGTGCCAGCAGTCCCCAGGGGACTCAGCCCCAGCATTTT
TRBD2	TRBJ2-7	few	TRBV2	CASVRGRSSYEQYF	TGTGCCAGCGTCCGCGGGAGAAGCTCCTACGAGCAGTACTTC
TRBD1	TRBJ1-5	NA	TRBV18	CASSPRQGTDQPQHF	TGTGCCAGCTCACCACGACAGGGAACTGATCAGCCCCAGCATTTT
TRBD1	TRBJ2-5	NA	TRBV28	CASSLPGGRETQYF	TGTGCCAGCAGTTTACCAGGGGGCCGGGAGACCCAGTACTTC
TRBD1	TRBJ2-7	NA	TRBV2	CASSDRDRNYEQYF	TGTGCCAGCAGTGACCGGGACAGGAACTACGAGCAGTACTTC
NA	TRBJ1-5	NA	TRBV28	CASILAGGENQPQHF	TGTGCCAGCATCTTAGCCGGTGGGGAGAATCAGCCCCAGCATTTT
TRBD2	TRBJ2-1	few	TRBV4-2	CASSQASGSYNEQFF	TGTGCCAGCAGCCAAGCCAGCGGGAGCTACAATGAGCAGTTCTTC
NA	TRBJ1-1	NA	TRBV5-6	CASRHLGTLNTEAFF	TGTGCCAGCAGACACCTCGGGACTCTGAACACTGAAGCTTTCTTT
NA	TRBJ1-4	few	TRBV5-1	CASSLDRADNEKLFF	TGCGCCAGCAGCTTGGACAGGGCAGATAATGAAAAACTGTTTTTT
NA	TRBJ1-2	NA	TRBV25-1	CASSESGTLANYGYTF	TGTGCCAGCAGTGAGTCCGGGACACTAGCTAACTATGGCTACACCTTC
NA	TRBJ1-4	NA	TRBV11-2	CASSLDPAVPPEKLFF	TGTGCCAGCAGCTTAGACCCCGCAGTCCCGCCTGAAAAACTGTTTTTT
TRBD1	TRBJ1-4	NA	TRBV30	CAWSVLGTGREKLFF	TGTGCCTGGAGTGTACTGGGGACAGGGCGAGAAAAACTGTTTTTT
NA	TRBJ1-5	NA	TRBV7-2	CASSLAVDPAAGLPQHF	TGTGCCAGCAGCTTAGCGGTTGATCCGGCCGCGGGATTGCCCCAGCATTTT
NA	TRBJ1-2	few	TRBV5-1	CASTDEGYGYTF	TGCGCCAGCACCGATGAGGGCTATGGCTACACCTTC
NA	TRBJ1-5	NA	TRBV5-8	CATSVGVFNQPQHF	TGTGCCACCTCAGTCGGGGTCTTCAATCAGCCCCAGCATTTT
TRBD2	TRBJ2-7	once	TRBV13	CASSFPAGGPPNEQYF	TGTGCCAGCAGCTTCCCAGCGGGAGGGCCTCCTAACGAGCAGTACTTC
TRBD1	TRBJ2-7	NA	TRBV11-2	CASSLLGQGAYEQYF	TGTGCCAGCAGCTTACTGGGACAGGGCGCCTACGAGCAGTACTTC
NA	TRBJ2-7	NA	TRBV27	CASSSLRAASYEQYF	TGTGCCAGCAGTTCGTTGCGGGCGGCGTCCTACGAGCAGTACTTC
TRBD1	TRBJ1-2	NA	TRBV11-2	CASSWGTGGEGGYTF	TGTGCCAGCAGCTGGGGAACAGGGGGCGAGGGTGGCTACACCTTC
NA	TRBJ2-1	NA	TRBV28	CASRGRGSSYNEQFF	TGTGCCAGCAGGGGCCGGGGGAGCTCCTACAATGAGCAGTTCTTC
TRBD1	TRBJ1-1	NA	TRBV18	CASSPPNRGNTEAFF	TGTGCCAGCTCACCACCGAACAGGGGGAACACTGAAGCTTTCTTT
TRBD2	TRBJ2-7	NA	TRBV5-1	CASSLTSGTYEQYF	TGCGCCAGCAGCTTGACTAGCGGGACCTACGAGCAGTACTTC
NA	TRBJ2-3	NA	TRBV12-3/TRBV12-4	CASSLTGSDTQYF	TGTGCCAGCAGTTTAACAGGGTCAGATACGCAGTATTTT
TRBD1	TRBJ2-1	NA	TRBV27	CASSYGLKGAQSEQFF	TGTGCCAGCAGTTACGGCCTGAAGGGGGCGCAAAGTGAGCAGTTCTTC
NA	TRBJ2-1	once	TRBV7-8	CASSLSSSSYNEQFF	TGTGCCAGCAGCCTTAGCTCGAGCTCCTACAATGAGCAGTTCTTC
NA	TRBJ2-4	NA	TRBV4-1	CASSLEQGYQNIQYF	TGCGCCAGCAGCCTAGAACAGGGTTATCAAAACATTCAGTACTTC
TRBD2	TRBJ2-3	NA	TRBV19	CASSILAGGAADTQYF	TGTGCCAGTAGTATACTAGCGGGAGGTGCTGCAGATACGCAGTATTTT
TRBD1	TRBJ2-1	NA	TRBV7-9	CASSLARTGINNEQFF	TGTGCCAGCAGCTTAGCGAGGACAGGAATTAACAATGAGCAGTTCTTC
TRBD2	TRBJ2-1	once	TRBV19	CASSTYSGRSYNEQFF	TGTGCCAGTAGTACTTATAGCGGGAGATCCTACAATGAGCAGTTCTTC
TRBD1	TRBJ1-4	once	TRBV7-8	CASRPGTGGLGEKLFF	TGTGCCAGCAGACCCGGGACAGGGGGCCTTGGCGAAAAACTGTTTTTT
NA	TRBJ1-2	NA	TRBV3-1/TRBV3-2	CASSQEVTYYGYTF	TGTGCCAGCAGCCAAGAGGTCACTTACTATGGCTACACCTTC
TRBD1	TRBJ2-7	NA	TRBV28	CASSTGTGDIKVYF	TGTGCCAGCAGTACCGGGACAGGGGACATAAAAGTCTACTTC